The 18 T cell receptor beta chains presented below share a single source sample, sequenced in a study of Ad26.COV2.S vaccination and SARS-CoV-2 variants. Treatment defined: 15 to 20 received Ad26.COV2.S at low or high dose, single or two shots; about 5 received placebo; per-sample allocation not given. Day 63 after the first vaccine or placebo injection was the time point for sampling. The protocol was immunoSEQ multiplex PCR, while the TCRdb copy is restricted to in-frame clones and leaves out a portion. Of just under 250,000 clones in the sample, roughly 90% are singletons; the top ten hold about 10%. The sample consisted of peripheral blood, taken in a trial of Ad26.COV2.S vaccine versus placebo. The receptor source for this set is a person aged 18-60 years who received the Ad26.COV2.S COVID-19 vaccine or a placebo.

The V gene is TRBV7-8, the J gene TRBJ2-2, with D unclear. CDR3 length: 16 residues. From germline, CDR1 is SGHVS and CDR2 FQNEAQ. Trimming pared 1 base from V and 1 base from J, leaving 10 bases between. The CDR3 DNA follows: TGTGCCAGCAGCTTAGGTCGAGCCTGGAACACCGGGGAGCTGTTTTTT. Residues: CASSLGRAWNTGELFF.

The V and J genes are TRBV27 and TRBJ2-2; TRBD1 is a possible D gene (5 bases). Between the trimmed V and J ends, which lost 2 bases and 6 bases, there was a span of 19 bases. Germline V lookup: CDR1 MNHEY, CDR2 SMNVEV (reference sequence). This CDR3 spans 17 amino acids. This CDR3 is CASSLVISSGRSGELFF. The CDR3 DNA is TGTGCCAGCAGTTTAGTTATATCGTCAGGGCGTTCCGGGGAGCTGTTTTTT.

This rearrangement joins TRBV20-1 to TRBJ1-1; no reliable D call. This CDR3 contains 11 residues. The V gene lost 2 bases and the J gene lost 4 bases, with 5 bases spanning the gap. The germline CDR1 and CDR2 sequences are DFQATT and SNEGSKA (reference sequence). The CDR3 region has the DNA TGCAGTGCTAGATTCCTCACTGAAGCTTTCTTT. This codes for CSARFLTEAFF.

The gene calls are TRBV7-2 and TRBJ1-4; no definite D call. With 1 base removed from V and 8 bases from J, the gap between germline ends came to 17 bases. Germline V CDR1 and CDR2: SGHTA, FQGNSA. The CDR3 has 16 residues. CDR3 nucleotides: TGTGCCAGCAGCTTAGGTGTGGTCTTCCCGGGGGAAAAACTGTTTTTT. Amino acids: CASSLGVVFPGEKLFF.

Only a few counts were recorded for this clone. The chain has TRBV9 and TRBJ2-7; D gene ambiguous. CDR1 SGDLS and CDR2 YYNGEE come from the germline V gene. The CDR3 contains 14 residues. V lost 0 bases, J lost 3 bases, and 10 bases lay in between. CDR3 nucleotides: TGTGCCAGCAGCGTAGGTGAAATGGTCTACGAGCAGTACTTC. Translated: CASSVGEMVYEQYF.

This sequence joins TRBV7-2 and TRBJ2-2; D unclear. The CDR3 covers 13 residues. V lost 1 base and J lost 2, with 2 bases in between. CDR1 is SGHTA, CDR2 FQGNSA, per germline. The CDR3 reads CASSLENTGELFF. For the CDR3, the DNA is TGTGCCAGCAGCTTAGAAAACACCGGGGAGCTGTTTTTT.

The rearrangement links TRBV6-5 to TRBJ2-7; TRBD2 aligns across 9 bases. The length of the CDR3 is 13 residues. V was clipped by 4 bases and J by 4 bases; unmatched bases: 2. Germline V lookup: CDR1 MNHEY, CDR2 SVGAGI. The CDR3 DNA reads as TGTGCCAGCAGTTCCAGCGGGGGGTACGAGCAGTACTTC. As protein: CASSSSGGYEQYF.

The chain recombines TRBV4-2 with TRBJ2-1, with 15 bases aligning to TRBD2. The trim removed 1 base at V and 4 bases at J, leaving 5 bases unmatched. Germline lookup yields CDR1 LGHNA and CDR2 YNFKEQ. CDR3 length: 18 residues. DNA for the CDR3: TGTGCCAGCAGCCAAGGTGGGACTAGCGGGGGGAAATACAATGAGCAGTTCTTC. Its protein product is CASSQGGTSGGKYNEQFF.

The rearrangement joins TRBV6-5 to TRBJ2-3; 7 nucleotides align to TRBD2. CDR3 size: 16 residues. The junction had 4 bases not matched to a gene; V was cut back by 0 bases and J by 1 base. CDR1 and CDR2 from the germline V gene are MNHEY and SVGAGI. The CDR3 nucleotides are TGTGCCAGCAGTTACTCGGGGGGGGTCCGCACAGATACGCAGTATTTT. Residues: CASSYSGGVRTDTQYF.

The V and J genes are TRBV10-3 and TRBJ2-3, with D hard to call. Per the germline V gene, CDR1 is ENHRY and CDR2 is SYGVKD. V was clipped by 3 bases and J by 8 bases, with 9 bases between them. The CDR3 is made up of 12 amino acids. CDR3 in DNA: TGTGCCATCAGTGAAAACATACGTACGCAGTATTTT. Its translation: CAISENIRTQYF.

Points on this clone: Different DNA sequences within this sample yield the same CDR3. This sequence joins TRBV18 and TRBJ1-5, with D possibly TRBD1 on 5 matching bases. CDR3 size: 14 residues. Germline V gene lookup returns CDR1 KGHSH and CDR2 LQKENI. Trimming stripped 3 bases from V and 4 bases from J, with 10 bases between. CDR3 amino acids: CASSPTGLNQPQHF. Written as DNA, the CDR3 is TGTGCCAGCTCACCCACGGGGCTGAATCAGCCCCAGCATTTT.

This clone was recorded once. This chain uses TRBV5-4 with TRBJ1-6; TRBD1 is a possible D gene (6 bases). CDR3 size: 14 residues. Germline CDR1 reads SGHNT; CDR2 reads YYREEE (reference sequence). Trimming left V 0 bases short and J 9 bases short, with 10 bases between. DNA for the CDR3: TGTGCCAGCAGCTTGGCCAGGGGTAGTTCACCCCTCCACTTT. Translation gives CASSLARGSSPLHF.

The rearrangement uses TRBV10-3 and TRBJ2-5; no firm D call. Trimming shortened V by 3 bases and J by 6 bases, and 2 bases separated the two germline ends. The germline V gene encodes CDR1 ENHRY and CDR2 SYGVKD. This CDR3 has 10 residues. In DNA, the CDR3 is TGTGCCATCAGTGATCAGACCCAGTACTTC. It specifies CAISDQTQYF.

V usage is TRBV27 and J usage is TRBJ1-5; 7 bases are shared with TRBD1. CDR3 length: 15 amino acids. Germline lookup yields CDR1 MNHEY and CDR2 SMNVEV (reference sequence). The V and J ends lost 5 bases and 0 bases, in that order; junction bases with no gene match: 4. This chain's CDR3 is CASSPGGGSNQPQHF. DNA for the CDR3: TGTGCCAGCAGTCCAGGGGGGGGTAGCAATCAGCCCCAGCATTTT.

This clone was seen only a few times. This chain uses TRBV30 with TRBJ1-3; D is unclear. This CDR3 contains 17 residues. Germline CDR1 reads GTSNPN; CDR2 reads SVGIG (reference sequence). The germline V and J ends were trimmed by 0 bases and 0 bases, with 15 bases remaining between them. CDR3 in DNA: TGTGCCTGGAGTGTACAATTGGCCAGGAGCTCTGGAAACACCATATATTTT. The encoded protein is CAWSVQLARSSGNTIYF.

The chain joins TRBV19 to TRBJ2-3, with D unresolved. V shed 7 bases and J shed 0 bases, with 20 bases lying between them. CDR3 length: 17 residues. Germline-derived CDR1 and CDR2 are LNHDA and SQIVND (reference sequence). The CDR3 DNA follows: TGTGCCAGTAAGCCGGCCGGGTCCAGTTCTAGCACAGATACGCAGTATTTT. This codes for CASKPAGSSSSTDTQYF.

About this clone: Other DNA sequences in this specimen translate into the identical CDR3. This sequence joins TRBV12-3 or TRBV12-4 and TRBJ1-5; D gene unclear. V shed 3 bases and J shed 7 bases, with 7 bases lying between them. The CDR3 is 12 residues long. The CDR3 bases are TGTGCCAGCAGTTTGTCTGGACAGCCCCAGCATTTT. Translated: CASSLSGQPQHF.

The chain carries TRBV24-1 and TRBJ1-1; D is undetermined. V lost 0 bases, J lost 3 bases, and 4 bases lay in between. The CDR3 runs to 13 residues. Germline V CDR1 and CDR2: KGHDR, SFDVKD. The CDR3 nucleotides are TGTGCCACCAGTGATTTGGGGGACACTGAAGCTTTCTTT. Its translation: CATSDLGDTEAFF.